The clone carrying this TCR beta chain was seen a few times. No antigen is known for it. CDR3 length: 15 amino acids. V was pared by 2 bases and J by 4 bases, with 6 bases of the junction left unmatched. The germline V gene has CDR1 LNHNV and CDR2 YYDKDF (reference sequence). This entry belongs to a study of T-cell reconstitution after alpha-beta-depleted transplantation in children. Study observations and caveats: Diversity of TCRbeta at day 60 was high in some patients, arising from surviving recipient T cells and thymic progenitors. From newly produced T cells came most of the T-cell counts and diversity one year after transplant. Expanded clones from the graft, numbering several hundred, reportedly supplied alpha-beta T cells about two months after transplant.

Unique molecular identifiers were used to barcode this TCRbeta library. TCRdb passed the PCR reads through MiXCR, listing each CDR3 protein once. The repertoire consists of a few hundred thousand distinct CDR3 sequences, with around 15% occurring once and the leading ten covering under 30%. The input for sequencing was PBMCs, mostly from graft donor cells, taken 360 days after TCRalphabeta/CD19-depleted stem cell transplant. The receptor was isolated from a boy younger than two who had a stem cell transplant for Wiskott-Aldrich syndrome, so the T cells may come from the graft donor. This chain uses TRBV15 with TRBJ2-5; 8 nucleotides agree with TRBD1. CDR3 coding DNA: TGTGCCACCAGCAGACGAGACAGGGGTAGAGAGACCCAGTACTTC. Translating gives CATSRRDRGRETQYF.